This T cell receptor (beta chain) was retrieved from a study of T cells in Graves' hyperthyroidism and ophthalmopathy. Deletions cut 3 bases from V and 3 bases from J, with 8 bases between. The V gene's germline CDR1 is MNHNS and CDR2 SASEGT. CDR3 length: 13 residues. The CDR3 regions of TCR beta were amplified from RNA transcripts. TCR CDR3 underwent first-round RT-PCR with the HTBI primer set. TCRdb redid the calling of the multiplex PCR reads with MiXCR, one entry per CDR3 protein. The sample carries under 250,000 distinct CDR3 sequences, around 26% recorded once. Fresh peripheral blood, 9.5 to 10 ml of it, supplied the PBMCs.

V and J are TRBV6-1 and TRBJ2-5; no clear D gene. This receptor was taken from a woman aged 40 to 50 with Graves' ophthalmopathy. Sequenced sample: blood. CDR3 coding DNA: TGTGCCAGCAGTGATGGCAGAGAAGAGACCCAGTACTTC. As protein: CASSDGREETQYF.